The 9 T cell receptor beta chains below all came from one sample that was sequenced in a study of Ad26.COV2.S vaccination and SARS-CoV-2 variants. Described treatment: 19 received Ad26.COV2.S at low or high dose, single or two shots; 5 received placebo; per-sample allocation not given. Sampling happened 63 days after the first vaccine or placebo injection. Clones were read by immunoSEQ multiplex PCR, and TCRdb kept only the in-frame ones, dropping some. The sample consists of 300,000 to 450,000 clones, approximately 84% of them appearing once. The source material was peripheral blood, sampled in a trial of Ad26.COV2.S vaccine versus placebo. These TCRs come from a person aged 18-65 years who received the Ad26.COV2.S COVID-19 vaccine or a placebo.

The V call is TRBV20-1, the J call TRBJ2-7; TRBD2 matches 11 bases. The ends lost 3 bases at V and 6 bases at J; junction bases unmatched: 4. The length of the CDR3 is 13 residues. Germline CDR1 is DFQATT and CDR2 is SNEGSKA (reference sequence). CDR3 nucleotide sequence: TGCAGTGCTAGTAGCCTAGCGGGAGGCGAGCAGTACTTC. Translation gives CSASSLAGGEQYF.

The CDR3 loop is CASSLPGARRDTQYF. The CDR3 DNA follows: TGTGCCAGCAGTTTGCCGGGGGCGCGTAGAGATACGCAGTATTTT. The V gene is TRBV28, the J gene TRBJ2-3, with D perhaps TRBD1 or TRBD2 (6 bases each). Germline V gene lookup returns CDR1 MDHEN and CDR2 SYDVKM. The CDR3 length is 15 residues. Trimming stripped 3 bases from V and 5 bases from J, with 15 bases between.

CDR3 nucleotides: TGTGCCAGTAGCACCTGGAAGGGCGGCCCCGAGCAGTACTTC. It translates to CASSTWKGGPEQYF. V and J are TRBV19 and TRBJ2-7; D unresolved. V lost 6 bases and J lost 6, with 18 bases in between. The length of the CDR3 is 14 residues. Germline V gives CDR1 LNHDA, CDR2 SQIVND (reference sequence).

The chain uses TRBV19 and TRBJ1-5; a weak D match, TRBD1 (5 bases). V was clipped by 2 bases and J by 2 bases, with 13 bases between them. Per germline, CDR1 LNHDA and CDR2 SQIVND (reference sequence). The CDR3 is 16 amino acids. The CDR3 nucleotides read TGTGCCAGTAGTATAAGAGGGACGGCGGGCAATCAGCCCCAGCATTTT. It specifies CASSIRGTAGNQPQHF.

The J gene is TRBJ2-1, the V gene TRBV5-7; 7 nucleotides match TRBD2. TRBV5-7 is sorted into the ORF group, with uncertain function. This CDR3 has 15 residues. With 5 bases clipped from V and 8 bases from J, the junction kept 13 bases outside the gene matches. This chain's CDR3 is CASSLSSGNSHEQFF. CDR3 nucleotides: TGTGCCAGCAGTCTATCGAGCGGGAATTCTCATGAGCAGTTCTTC.

This sequence joins TRBV28 and TRBJ1-4; a possible D gene is TRBD1 (6 bases). V lost 1 base and J lost 0, with 9 bases in between. The CDR3 is made up of 16 amino acids. Per the germline V gene, CDR1 is MDHEN and CDR2 is SYDVKM. Here the CDR3 reads CASSLYGQTTNEKLFF. For the CDR3, the DNA is TGTGCCAGCAGTTTATACGGACAGACAACTAATGAAAAACTGTTTTTT.

This chain links TRBV6-4 with TRBJ2-2, with D maybe TRBD1 (6 bases). Germline CDR1 MRHNA, CDR2 SNTAGT. This CDR3 has 16 amino acids. Trimming took off 0 bases at V and 4 bases at J, with 12 bases between the two ends. CDR3 DNA: TGTGCCAGCAGTGACTCAGGCCAGGGGAGCACCGGGGAGCTGTTTTTT. Its translation is CASSDSGQGSTGELFF.

CDR3: CASSLAVNSNQPQHF. CDR3 sequence (DNA): TGTGCCAGCAGCTTAGCCGTTAATAGCAATCAGCCCCAGCATTTT. The rearrangement links TRBV7-8 to TRBJ1-5; D is uncertain. Trimming shortened V by 0 bases and J by 0 bases, and 6 bases separated the two germline ends. Germline-derived CDR1 and CDR2 are SGHVS and FQNEAQ. The length of the CDR3 is 15 residues. Complete variable domain (other parts from reference TRBV7-8 and TRBJ1-5): GAGVSQSPRYKVAKRGQDVALRCDPISGHVSLFWYQQALGQGPEFLTYFQNEAQLDKSGLPSDRFFAERPEGSVSTLKIQRTQQEDSAVYLCASSLAVNSNQPQHFGDGTRLSIL.

The chain uses TRBV30 and TRBJ1-1; TRBD1 aligns across 7 bases. CDR1 is GTSNPN, CDR2 SVGIG, per germline (reference sequence). V lost 0 bases and J lost 7; bases outside the gene matches: 11. There are 15 residues in the CDR3. The CDR3 protein is CAWSVNKGQRYEAFF. The CDR3 DNA reads TGTGCCTGGAGTGTAAATAAGGGACAGCGATATGAAGCTTTCTTT.